The 20 T cell receptor beta chains below come from one sample, sequenced in a study of patients and donors after allogeneic stem cell transplantation. TCRdb ran MiXCR on the RT-PCR reads and lists one entry per CDR3 protein. The table has approximately 61,000 distinct CDR3 sequences, 10% to 15% seen once; the top ten hold around a third. Sequencing was carried out using blood, either unsorted or a sorted T cell fraction (not recorded which). These receptors originate from a human donor who was either an allogeneic HSCT recipient or a stem cell or donor lymphocyte infusion donor (not recorded which). It is not recorded whose cells these are; they may come from a transplant donor.

The rearrangement joins TRBV27 to TRBJ2-3; 12 bases agree with TRBD2. Germline V gene sequence: CDR1 MNHEY, CDR2 SMNVEV (reference sequence). The CDR3 sequence is 15 residues long. V shed 4 bases, J shed 5 bases, and the junction held 4 bases outside the gene matches. CDR3 nucleotides: TGTGCCAGCAGTTCTCTAGCGGGAGGGGAAGATACGCAGTATTTT. Encoded protein: CASSSLAGGEDTQYF.

This clonotype was detected ten times or more. The V gene is TRBV12-3 or TRBV12-4, the J gene TRBJ1-2, with D maybe TRBD1 (5 bases). The CDR3 loop spans 15 amino acids. Trimming removed 5 bases at V and 7 bases at J, with 20 bases between. The CDR3 coding sequence is TGTGCCAGCAGTGGGGGAATCCTCCTTGGGCCTGGCTACACCTTC. Amino acids: CASSGGILLGPGYTF.

The V gene is TRBV7-8, the J gene TRBJ2-1; 9 nucleotides align to TRBD2. Germline values: CDR1 SGHVS, CDR2 FQNEAQ. V lost 3 bases to trimming and J lost 10 bases; unmatched junction nucleotides: 13. The CDR3 spans 16 residues. CDR3 DNA sequence: TGTGCCAGCAGCTTCAGGGGGGGAATAGCGGGAGACGAGCAGTTCTTC. Protein product: CASSFRGGIAGDEQFF.

The table lists this clonotype with many counts. The J gene is TRBJ1-4, the V gene TRBV27; TRBD1 agrees at 7 bases. The CDR3 extends over 15 amino acids. Unmatched junction bases numbered 10, after V lost 4 bases and J lost 8 bases. Germline values: CDR1 MNHEY, CDR2 SMNVEV (reference sequence). The CDR3 DNA reads as TGTGCCAGCAGTTCTGGATGGACAGGTTTAGAAAAACTGTTTTTT. It is translated as CASSSGWTGLEKLFF.

The chain combines TRBV11-2 with TRBJ2-1; perhaps TRBD2 as D (6 bases). The CDR3 has 11 amino acids. V lost 5 bases, J lost 12 bases, and 11 bases lay in between. CDR1 and CDR2 (germline): SGHAT, FQNNGV. CDR3: CASSTRLVQFF. The CDR3 coding sequence is TGTGCCAGCAGCACCCGACTAGTGCAGTTCTTC. Drawing the rest from reference TRBV11-2 and TRBJ2-1, the complete variable domain is EAGVAQSPRYKIIEKRQSVAFWCNPISGHATLYWYQQILGQGPKLLIQFQNNGVVDDSQLPKDRFSAERLKGVDSTLKIQPAKLEDSAVYLCASSTRLVQFFGPGTRLTVL.

The genes are TRBV20-1 and TRBJ2-2, with D perhaps matching TRBD2 (6 bases). Trimming took 2 bases from V and 7 from J, leaving 8 bases between them. The CDR3 sequence is 12 residues long. The germline gives CDR1 DFQATT, CDR2 SNEGSKA (reference sequence). CDR3 in amino acids: CSARLALGELFF. In DNA form, the CDR3 reads TGCAGTGCTAGACTAGCGCTCGGGGAGCTGTTTTTT.

This chain uses TRBV2 with TRBJ1-1; 7 bases map to TRBD1. Trimming cost V 7 bases and J 0 bases; bases outside gene matches: 8. Germline values: CDR1 SNHLY, CDR2 FYNNEI. The CDR3 loop spans 15 amino acids. The CDR3 DNA reads TGTGCCAGCATTAAGAGGGGGCAGATGAACACTGAAGCTTTCTTT. Protein sequence: CASIKRGQMNTEAFF. Complete variable domain (other parts from reference TRBV2 and TRBJ1-1): EPEVTQTPSHQVTQMGQEVILRCVPISNHLYFYWYRQILGQKVEFLVSFYNNEISEKSEIFDDQFSVERPDGSNFTLKIRSTKLEDSAMYFCASIKRGQMNTEAFFGQGTRLTVV.

This clonotype showed up just a few times. The chain employs TRBV12-3 or TRBV12-4 and TRBJ2-7; D is perhaps TRBD1 or TRBD2 (5 bases each). V dropped 4 bases and J dropped 2 bases, with 9 bases sitting between them. There are 13 residues in the CDR3. CDR3 bases: TGTGCCAGCAGTTGGGACCCAGCCTACGAGCAGTACTTC. Translating it yields CASSWDPAYEQYF.

The rearrangement uses TRBV11-2 and TRBJ2-5, with 8 bases matching TRBD1. V shed 4 bases and J 5 bases; nucleotides not matched to a gene: 6. Germline loops: CDR1 SGHAT, CDR2 FQNNGV. The CDR3 totals 14 residues. The CDR3 protein is CASSSQGAAETQYF. The DNA of the CDR3 is TGTGCCAGCAGCTCCCAGGGGGCCGCCGAGACCCAGTACTTC.

The chain couples TRBV19 to TRBJ1-1; TRBD1 matches at 11 bases. Germline CDR1 LNHDA, CDR2 SQIVND (reference sequence). Trimming removed 7 bases from V and 11 bases from J; junction bases left unmatched: 12. CDR3 size: 14 residues. CDR3 in DNA: TGTGCCAGTACTTATAGTCCCGGGACAGGGGGGGCTTTCTTT. Its protein product is CASTYSPGTGGAFF.

The genes are TRBV7-6 and TRBJ2-2; D ambiguous. Looked up from germline, CDR1 is SGHVS and CDR2 is FNYEAQ. V was pared by 5 bases and J by 6 bases, with 7 bases between. The CDR3 has 12 residues. The CDR3 DNA reads TGTGCCAGCAGCGGCGAGTCCGGGGAGCTGTTTTTT. This sequence encodes CASSGESGELFF.

This clonotype turned up a few times. V usage is TRBV25-1 and J usage is TRBJ2-3; D not certain. The CDR3 is 11 residues long. Trimming stripped 5 bases from V and 4 bases from J, with 4 bases between. Germline CDR1 MGHDK, CDR2 SYGVNS. The DNA for the CDR3 is TGTGCCAGCAGTTCGTCAGATACGCAGTATTTT. Its translation is CASSSSDTQYF.

This clonotype was detected many times. J is TRBJ2-2 and V is TRBV27, with TRBD2 matching 13 bases. The CDR3 length is 18 residues. With 8 bases clipped from V and 0 bases from J, the junction kept 9 bases outside the gene matches. Per the germline V gene, CDR1 is MNHEY and CDR2 is SMNVEV (reference sequence). CDR3 residues: CASGKGLAGSTNTGELFF. CDR3 in DNA: TGTGCCAGCGGTAAGGGACTAGCGGGATCCACGAACACCGGGGAGCTGTTTTTT.

The J gene is TRBJ2-2, the V gene TRBV5-1; TRBD2 might be the D (5 bases). Trimming removed 4 bases at V and 2 bases at J, with 15 bases between. Looked up from germline, CDR1 is SGHRS and CDR2 is YFSETQ. There are 16 residues in the CDR3. CDR3: CASSLFTRVNTGELFF. In DNA, the CDR3 is TGCGCCAGCAGCCTCTTCACTAGGGTCAACACCGGGGAGCTGTTTTTT.

This clonotype was seen only a few times. The chain combines TRBV29-1 with TRBJ2-1, with TRBD2 matching over 13 bases. Germline-derived CDR1 and CDR2 are SQVTM and ANQGSEA. Trimming cost V 5 bases and J 3 bases; bases outside gene matches: 1. The length of the CDR3 is 14 residues. The chain's CDR3 is CSVWTSGSYNEQFF. In DNA form, the CDR3 reads TGCAGCGTTTGGACTAGCGGGAGCTACAATGAGCAGTTCTTC.

This clonotype was counted only a few times. This rearrangement joins TRBV5-6 to TRBJ2-3; no firm D call. The CDR3 consists of 12 residues. V dropped 6 bases and J dropped 3 bases, with 8 bases sitting between them. Germline assignment: CDR1 SGHDT and CDR2 YYEEEE. CDR3 sequence: CASKIRTDTQYF. The CDR3, as DNA: TGTGCCAGCAAGATAAGGACAGATACGCAGTATTTT. The whole variable domain, filled in from reference TRBV5-6 and TRBJ2-3, reads DAGVTQSPTHLIKTRGQQVTLRCSPKSGHDTVSWYQQALGQGPQFIFQYYEEEERQRGNFPDRFSGHQFPNYSSELNVNALLLGDSALYLCASKIRTDTQYFGPGTRLTVL.

This clonotype was observed a handful of times. The chain combines TRBV29-1 with TRBJ1-2, with 7 bases identical to TRBD1. Trimming at V came to 1 base and at J to 4 bases, leaving 18 bases not matched to a gene. Per germline, CDR1 SQVTM and CDR2 ANQGSEA. The CDR3 has 18 residues. The CDR3 region has the DNA TGCAGCGTTGAAGGTGCCGCCGTTGAAGACAGGGTGGTCTATGGCTACACCTTC. Protein product: CSVEGAAVEDRVVYGYTF.

This rearrangement joins TRBV7-9 to TRBJ2-7, with 15 positions matching TRBD2. From germline, CDR1 is SEHNR and CDR2 FQNEAQ (reference sequence). The CDR3 totals 18 residues. Trimming at V came to 3 bases and at J to 4 bases, leaving 10 bases not matched to a gene. The CDR3 loop is CASSFKPGLAGGDYEQYF. CDR3 coding DNA: TGTGCCAGCAGCTTCAAACCGGGACTAGCGGGAGGAGATTACGAGCAGTACTTC.

The J gene is TRBJ1-2, the V gene TRBV12-5, with D possibly being TRBD1 (5 bases). The germline V and J ends were trimmed by 6 bases and 5 bases, with 22 bases remaining between them. This CDR3 has 16 residues. The germline V gene encodes CDR1 LGHNT and CDR2 FRNRAP. The CDR3 sequence is CASGQLLETGGYGYTF. As DNA, the CDR3 is TGTGCTAGTGGCCAGCTTTTGGAGACGGGGGGGTATGGCTACACCTTC.

This clonotype was seen a few times. This chain links TRBV20-1 with TRBJ2-7, with 10 bases matching TRBD2. In germline, CDR1 is DFQATT, CDR2 SNEGSKA (reference sequence). The CDR3 is 14 residues long. V shed 6 bases and J 1 base; nucleotides not matched to a gene: 6. CDR3 DNA: TGCAGTGCAAAACTAGCGGGAAATTCCTACGAGCAGTACTTC. This codes for CSAKLAGNSYEQYF.